This T cell receptor (beta chain) emerged from a study of blood T cell repertoires in COVID-19. Study at large: Acute and convalescent COVID-19 specimens originated in the United States, Italy and Spain. Sample material is recorded as cDNA or gDNA derived from T cells, B-cell-depleted T cells, or PBMCs.

Trimming cost V 0 bases and J 4 bases, with 19 bases left between them. The CDR3 consists of 17 residues. Germline CDR1 and CDR2: SGDLS and YYNGEE. Enrollees, about 18 to 89 years old, lived in approximately 24 US areas. Assignment of participants to cohorts was predicated upon participant-reported clinical history. Sequencing used immunoSEQ multiplex PCR; TCRdb keeps in-frame clones, though not all of them. The table lists 200,000 or so clones, 80% to 90% of them singletons. The sequence was collected from a woman in her thirties or forties with acute COVID-19. J is TRBJ1-1 and V is TRBV9; a possible D gene is TRBD1 (5 bases). Sample: PBMCs or T cells enriched from blood (not recorded which). CDR3 amino acids: CASSVVPRQGEGTEAFF. DNA of the CDR3: TGTGCCAGCAGCGTAGTTCCCCGACAAGGGGAGGGCACTGAAGCTTTCTTT. Using reference TRBV9 and TRBJ1-1 for the parts outside the CDR3, the full variable domain is DSGVTQTPKHLITATGQRVTLRCSPRSGDLSVYWYQQSLDQGLQFLIQYYNGEERAKGNILERFSAQQFPDLHSELNLSSLELGDSALYFCASSVVPRQGEGTEAFFGQGTRLTVV.